A selection of T cell receptor delta chains follows, all from one sample in a study of Vδ1+ human thymocytes. TCRdb re-analyzed the multiplex PCR reads via CATT. The table has 50,000 to 60,000 delta-chain clones, more than 12% seen once. Sequencing was done on a sample of Vdelta1+ gamma-delta thymocytes from the thymus. All receptors come from a girl in the first two years of life who had congenital heart surgery. Both conserved end residues are trimmed from each CDR3.

j_call: TRDJ1; v_call: TRDV2; cdr3_length: 16; cdr3_aa: ACDTPTGDIPYTDKLI
j_call: TRDJ1; v_call: TRDV1; cdr3_length: 18; cdr3_aa: ALGDVPTSLDGAYTDKLI
j_call: TRDJ1; v_call: TRDV1; cdr3_length: 18; cdr3_aa: ALGDPLPTTHPYRTDKLI
j_call: TRDJ1; v_call: TRDV1; cdr3_length: 19; cdr3_aa: ALGDRPTFLPAWAYTDKLI
j_call: TRDJ1; v_call: TRDV1; cdr3_length: 13; cdr3_aa: ALGEPGLISDKLI
j_call: TRDJ1; v_call: TRDV1; cdr3_length: 20; cdr3_aa: ALGATASYGWGILLNTDKLI
j_call: TRDJ1; v_call: TRDV1; cdr3_length: 24; cdr3_aa: ALGELVFPVVVALGDVTRYTDKLI
j_call: TRDJ1; v_call: TRDV1; cdr3_length: 14; cdr3_aa: ALGEDILGDPDKLI
j_call: TRDJ1; v_call: TRDV1; cdr3_length: 10; cdr3_aa: ALGGPFLVLI
j_call: TRDJ1; v_call: TRDV1; cdr3_length: 13; cdr3_aa: ALGAASVHTDKLI
j_call: TRDJ1; v_call: TRDV1; cdr3_length: 15; cdr3_aa: ALGELHAGGYRDKLI
j_call: TRDJ1; v_call: TRDV1; cdr3_length: 14; cdr3_aa: ALGEMSPPATGGLI
j_call: TRDJ1; v_call: TRDV1; cdr3_length: 20; cdr3_aa: ALGKWGWGIHEYASYTDKLI
j_call: TRDJ1; v_call: TRDV2; cdr3_length: 14; cdr3_aa: ACDAKYWGLRYKLI
j_call: TRDJ1; v_call: TRDV1; cdr3_length: 21; cdr3_aa: ALGELQGAFLLGVPRYTDKLI
j_call: TRDJ1; v_call: TRDV1; cdr3_length: 13; cdr3_aa: ALGEIPCLTDKLI
j_call: TRDJ1; v_call: TRDV1; cdr3_length: 16; cdr3_aa: ALGKFPLTGGNTDKLI
j_call: TRDJ3; v_call: TRDV1; cdr3_length: 13; cdr3_aa: ALGEPPPETRQMF
j_call: TRDJ1; v_call: TRDV2; cdr3_length: 16; cdr3_aa: ACGTPLGDTEYTDKLI
j_call: TRDJ3; v_call: TRDV2; cdr3_length: 21; cdr3_aa: ACDLSPYWGIPQSSWGTRQVF
j_call: TRDJ1; v_call: TRDV1; cdr3_length: 26; cdr3_aa: ALGERLWRNPPVLGDTRIWKYTDKLI
j_call: TRDJ1; v_call: TRDV1; cdr3_length: 16; cdr3_aa: ALGAWSGNIGLYGKLI
j_call: TRDJ1; v_call: TRDV1; cdr3_length: 20; cdr3_aa: ALGEFHPQYWVQNRNTDKLI
j_call: TRDJ1; v_call: TRDV1; cdr3_length: 19; cdr3_aa: ALGELRPSFPYWGITDKLI
j_call: TRDJ1; v_call: TRDV1; cdr3_length: 19; cdr3_aa: AFWGKPLLGLAVGDTDKLI
j_call: TRDJ1; v_call: TRDV1; cdr3_length: 21; cdr3_aa: ALGELLPTSDGGYAEYTDKLI
j_call: TRDJ1; v_call: TRDV1; cdr3_length: 16; cdr3_aa: ALGERFAPGTGPDKLI
j_call: TRDJ1; v_call: TRDV1; cdr3_length: 16; cdr3_aa: ALGELPYLGVYTDKLI
j_call: TRDJ1; v_call: TRDV1; cdr3_length: 20; cdr3_aa: ALGELSDTMTLLGDIRHKLI
j_call: TRDJ1; v_call: TRDV1; cdr3_length: 15; cdr3_aa: ALGAAKLLGATDKLI
j_call: TRDJ1; v_call: TRDV1; cdr3_length: 17; cdr3_aa: ALGELPSTRLRDAGKLI
j_call: TRDJ1; v_call: TRDV1; cdr3_length: 14; cdr3_aa: ALGVLSSTSTDKLI
j_call: TRDJ1; v_call: TRDV1; cdr3_length: 14; cdr3_aa: ALGERGKNSTDKLI
j_call: TRDJ1; v_call: TRDV1; cdr3_length: 23; cdr3_aa: ALGELNPTLRQGGFQRPYTDKLI
j_call: TRDJ1; v_call: TRDV1; cdr3_length: 19; cdr3_aa: ALGLLPSYVWGYGGTDKLI
j_call: TRDJ1; v_call: TRDV1; cdr3_length: 14; cdr3_aa: ALGERLRGDKAKLI
j_call: TRDJ1; v_call: TRDV1; cdr3_length: 18; cdr3_aa: ALGELDPPSGLGDTDKLI
j_call: TRDJ1; v_call: TRDV1; cdr3_length: 14; cdr3_aa: ALGEMETGTTDKLI
j_call: TRDJ1; v_call: TRDV1; cdr3_length: 20; cdr3_aa: ALGEHGGRKGIRSGRTDKLI
j_call: TRDJ1; v_call: TRDV1; cdr3_length: 21; cdr3_aa: ALGEPFNPRSYYWGTYTDKLI
j_call: TRDJ1; v_call: TRDV1; cdr3_length: 22; cdr3_aa: ALGGPHCAESLIGGSGDTDKLI
j_call: TRDJ1; v_call: TRDV1; cdr3_length: 21; cdr3_aa: ALGEPYIGDCTGGYSCSDKLI
j_call: TRDJ1; v_call: TRDV1; cdr3_length: 16; cdr3_aa: ALGGGTLLPTRGHKLI
j_call: TRDJ1; v_call: TRDV1; cdr3_length: 17; cdr3_aa: ALRAFLRGWGTKTDKLI
j_call: TRDJ1; v_call: TRDV1; cdr3_length: 22; cdr3_aa: ALGGRLILRIFNGDTSYTDKLI
j_call: TRDJ1; v_call: TRAV29/DV5; cdr3_length: 9; cdr3_aa: AAYHYDKLI
j_call: TRDJ1; v_call: TRDV2; cdr3_length: 15; cdr3_aa: AYDTRLLGDTCDKLI
j_call: TRDJ1; v_call: TRDV1; cdr3_length: 17; cdr3_aa: ALGELVPILGGYTDKLI
j_call: TRDJ1; v_call: TRDV1; cdr3_length: 13; cdr3_aa: ALGTPGLGHDKLI
j_call: TRDJ1; v_call: TRDV1; cdr3_length: 15; cdr3_aa: ALGEMMAHWGIYKLI
j_call: TRDJ1; v_call: TRDV1; cdr3_length: 16; cdr3_aa: ALGEIPYDGYATDKLI
j_call: TRDJ1; v_call: TRDV1; cdr3_length: 17; cdr3_aa: ALGELVDGGYGYTDKLI
j_call: TRDJ1; v_call: TRDV2; cdr3_length: 18; cdr3_aa: ACDTDGRNWGMPNTDKLI
j_call: TRDJ1; v_call: TRDV1; cdr3_length: 19; cdr3_aa: ALGELFSPPHWGTYTDKLI
j_call: TRDJ1; v_call: TRAV29/DV5; cdr3_length: 15; cdr3_aa: AASGEGSGDTIDNLI
j_call: TRDJ1; v_call: TRDV1; cdr3_length: 13; cdr3_aa: ALGERAGTGVKLI
j_call: TRDJ1; v_call: TRDV1; cdr3_length: 20; cdr3_aa: ALGEDPRRQTGGIRYTDKLI
j_call: TRDJ1; v_call: TRDV1; cdr3_length: 15; cdr3_aa: ALGELGMNSVADKLI
j_call: TRDJ1; v_call: TRDV1; cdr3_length: 18; cdr3_aa: ALGEILGKRGIPRGDKLI
j_call: TRDJ1; v_call: TRDV1; cdr3_length: 18; cdr3_aa: ALGELGRPTGGYATDKLI